This is a list of T cell receptor beta chains from one sample in a study of T cell clones after liver transplantation. Profiling relied on immunoSEQ multiplex PCR, and the TCRdb table lists in-frame clones only, not all of them. The sample yields some 120,000 clones, about nine tenths seen once. Sequencing used CD4+ T cells from blood, obtained 12 months after liver transplant. These receptors all stem from a human patient who received a liver transplant. Among the T cells, some may be from the graft donor. Both conserved end residues are part of each CDR3. The order of the fields is clone size, J gene, D gene, V gene, CDR3 DNA, CDR3 protein. A D gene is named only where the DNA matches it firmly. Expanded clones get a size class; other rows say once, few or many, or leave the size out.

clone_size: -
j_call: TRBJ2-7
d_call: -
v_call: TRBV28
cdr3_nt: TGTGCCAGCAGCCCGGACAGCCGGTTGCGCCGGAACTACGAGCAGTACTTC
cdr3_aa: CASSPDSRLRRNYEQYF

clone_size: -
j_call: TRBJ1-5
d_call: -
v_call: TRBV28
cdr3_nt: TGTGCCAGCAGTCGACAGTTCGCAAATCAGCCCCAGCATTTT
cdr3_aa: CASSRQFANQPQHF

clone_size: -
j_call: TRBJ2-7
d_call: -
v_call: TRBV27
cdr3_nt: TGTGCCAGCAAACCCGGGCCCGGGATCGACGAGCAGTACTTC
cdr3_aa: CASKPGPGIDEQYF

clone_size: -
j_call: TRBJ2-5
d_call: TRBD2
v_call: TRBV9
cdr3_nt: TGTGCCAGCAGCGTAGGGAGGTTCGGGACTAGCGGGAGGCTTGAAGAGACCCAGTACTTC
cdr3_aa: CASSVGRFGTSGRLEETQYF

clone_size: -
j_call: TRBJ2-7
d_call: TRBD1
v_call: TRBV6-5
cdr3_nt: TGTGCCAGCAGTTACTCGACACAGGGGGCGCGGTACGAGCAGTACTTC
cdr3_aa: CASSYSTQGARYEQYF

clone_size: -
j_call: TRBJ2-1
d_call: TRBD2
v_call: TRBV2
cdr3_nt: TGTGCCAGCAAAGGTGGGACTAGCATTTACAATGAGCAGTTCTTC
cdr3_aa: CASKGGTSIYNEQFF

clone_size: -
j_call: TRBJ2-7
d_call: -
v_call: TRBV29-1
cdr3_nt: TGCAGCGTTGAAGGGGGTGGGTTGGCAGGGGCATACGAGCAGTACTTC
cdr3_aa: CSVEGGGLAGAYEQYF

clone_size: once
j_call: TRBJ2-5
d_call: TRBD1
v_call: TRBV5-1
cdr3_nt: TGCGCCAGCATGGACAGGCCGACGGGGACCCAGTACTTC
cdr3_aa: CASMDRPTGTQYF

clone_size: -
j_call: TRBJ1-4
d_call: -
v_call: TRBV30
cdr3_nt: TGTGCCTGGAGTTTAAGCCTGGGGGAAAAACTGTTTTTT
cdr3_aa: CAWSLSLGEKLFF

clone_size: -
j_call: TRBJ2-5
d_call: TRBD1
v_call: TRBV10-2
cdr3_nt: TGCGCCAGCAAACATACAGGGGGCGCGGAGACCCAGTACTTC
cdr3_aa: CASKHTGGAETQYF

clone_size: few
j_call: TRBJ2-7
d_call: TRBD2
v_call: TRBV9
cdr3_nt: TGTGCCAGCAGCAAGGGAGGACTAGCGGCCTCCTACGAGCAGTACTTC
cdr3_aa: CASSKGGLAASYEQYF

clone_size: -
j_call: TRBJ2-2
d_call: -
v_call: TRBV7-2
cdr3_nt: TGTGCCAGCAGCCCGGACAGACACACCGGGGAGCTGTTTTTT
cdr3_aa: CASSPDRHTGELFF